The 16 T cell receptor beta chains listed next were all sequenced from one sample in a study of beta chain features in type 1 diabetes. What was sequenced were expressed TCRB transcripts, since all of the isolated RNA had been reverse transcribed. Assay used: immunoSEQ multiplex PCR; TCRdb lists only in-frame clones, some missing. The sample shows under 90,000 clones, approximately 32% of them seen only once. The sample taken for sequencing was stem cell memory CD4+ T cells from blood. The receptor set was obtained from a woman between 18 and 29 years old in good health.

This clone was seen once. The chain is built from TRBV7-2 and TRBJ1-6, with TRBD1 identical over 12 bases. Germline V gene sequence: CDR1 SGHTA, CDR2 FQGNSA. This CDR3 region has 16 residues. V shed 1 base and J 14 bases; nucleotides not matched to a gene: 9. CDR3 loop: CASSLGGSGQGATLHF. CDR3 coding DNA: TGTGCCAGCAGCTTAGGTGGTTCGGGACAGGGGGCAACCCTCCACTTT.

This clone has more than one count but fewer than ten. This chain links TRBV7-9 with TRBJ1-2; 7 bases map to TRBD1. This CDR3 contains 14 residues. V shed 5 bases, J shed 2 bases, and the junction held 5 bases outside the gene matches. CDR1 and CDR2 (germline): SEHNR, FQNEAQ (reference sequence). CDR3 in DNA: TGTGCCAGCAGCCCCGGACAGGCAAACTATGGCTACACCTTC. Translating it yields CASSPGQANYGYTF.

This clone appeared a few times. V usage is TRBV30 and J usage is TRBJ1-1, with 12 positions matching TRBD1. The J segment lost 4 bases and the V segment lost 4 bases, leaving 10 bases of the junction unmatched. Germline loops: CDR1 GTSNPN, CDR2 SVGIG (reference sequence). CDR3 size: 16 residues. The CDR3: CAWKGPPGQGATEAFF. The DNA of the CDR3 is TGTGCCTGGAAAGGCCCACCGGGACAGGGGGCCACTGAAGCTTTCTTT.

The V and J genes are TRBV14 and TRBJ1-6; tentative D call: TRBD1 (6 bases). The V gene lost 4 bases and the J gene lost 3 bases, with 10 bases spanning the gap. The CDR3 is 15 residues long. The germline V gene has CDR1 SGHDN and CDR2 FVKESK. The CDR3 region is CASSRRQVYNSPLHF. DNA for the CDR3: TGTGCCAGCAGCCGGCGACAGGTCTATAATTCACCCCTCCACTTT.

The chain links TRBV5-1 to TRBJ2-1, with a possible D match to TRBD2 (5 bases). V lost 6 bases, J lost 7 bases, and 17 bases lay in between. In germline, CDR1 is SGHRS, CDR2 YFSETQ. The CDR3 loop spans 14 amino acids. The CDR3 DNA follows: TGCGCCAGCACTTCCCTTCCCCCGGGGAATGAGCAGTTCTTC. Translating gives CASTSLPPGNEQFF.

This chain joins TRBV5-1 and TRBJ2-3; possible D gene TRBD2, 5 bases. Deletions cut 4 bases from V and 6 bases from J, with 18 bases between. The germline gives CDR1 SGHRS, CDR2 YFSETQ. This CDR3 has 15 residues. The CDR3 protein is CASSVGGTVADTQYF. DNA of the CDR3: TGCGCCAGCAGCGTCGGAGGTACAGTGGCGGATACGCAGTATTTT.

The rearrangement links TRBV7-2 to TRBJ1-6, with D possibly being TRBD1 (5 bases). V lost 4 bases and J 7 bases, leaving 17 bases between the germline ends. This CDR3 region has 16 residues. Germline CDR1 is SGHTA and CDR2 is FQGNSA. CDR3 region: CASSSRAGMGNSPLHF. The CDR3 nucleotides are TGTGCCAGCAGCTCCAGGGCAGGGATGGGGAATTCACCCCTCCACTTT. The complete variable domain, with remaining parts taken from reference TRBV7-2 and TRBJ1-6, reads GAGVSQSPSNKVTEKGKDVELRCDPISGHTALYWYRQSLGQGLEFLIYFQGNSAPDKSGLPSDRFSAERTGGSVSTLTIQRTQQEDSAVYLCASSSRAGMGNSPLHFGNGTRLTVT.

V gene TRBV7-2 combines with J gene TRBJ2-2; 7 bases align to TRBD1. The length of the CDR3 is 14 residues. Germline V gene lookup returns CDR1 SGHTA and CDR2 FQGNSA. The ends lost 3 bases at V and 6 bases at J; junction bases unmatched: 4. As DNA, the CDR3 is TGTGCCAGCAGCTTCAGACAGGGTTCCGGGGAGCTGTTTTTT. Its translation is CASSFRQGSGELFF. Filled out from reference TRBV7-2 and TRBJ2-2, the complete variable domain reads GAGVSQSPSNKVTEKGKDVELRCDPISGHTALYWYRQSLGQGLEFLIYFQGNSAPDKSGLPSDRFSAERTGGSVSTLTIQRTQQEDSAVYLCASSFRQGSGELFFGEGSRLTVL.

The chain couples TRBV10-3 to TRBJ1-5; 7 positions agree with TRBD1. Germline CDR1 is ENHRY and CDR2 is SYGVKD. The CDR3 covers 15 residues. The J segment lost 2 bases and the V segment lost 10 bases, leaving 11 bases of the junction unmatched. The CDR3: CATLEQGKGNQPQHF. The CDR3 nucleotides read TGTGCCACCCTGGAACAGGGGAAGGGCAATCAGCCCCAGCATTTT.

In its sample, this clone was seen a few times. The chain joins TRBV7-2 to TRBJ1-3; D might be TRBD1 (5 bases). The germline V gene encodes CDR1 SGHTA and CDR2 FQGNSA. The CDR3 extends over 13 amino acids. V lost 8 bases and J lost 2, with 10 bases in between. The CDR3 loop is CASSTQAGNTIYF. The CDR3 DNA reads TGTGCCAGCTCGACACAGGCTGGAAACACCATATATTTT.

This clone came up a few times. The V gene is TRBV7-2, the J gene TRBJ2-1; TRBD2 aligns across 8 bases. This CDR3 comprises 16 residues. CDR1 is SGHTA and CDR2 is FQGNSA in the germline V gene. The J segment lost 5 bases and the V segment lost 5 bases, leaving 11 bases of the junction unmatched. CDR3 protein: CASSVSPGGGNNEQFF. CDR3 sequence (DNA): TGTGCCAGCAGCGTCTCCCCCGGGGGGGGGAACAATGAGCAGTTCTTC.

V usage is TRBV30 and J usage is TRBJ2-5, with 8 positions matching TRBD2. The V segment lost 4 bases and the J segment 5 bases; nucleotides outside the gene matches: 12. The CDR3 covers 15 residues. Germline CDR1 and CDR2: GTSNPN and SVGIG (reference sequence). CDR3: CAWTRGGLAMETQYF. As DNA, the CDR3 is TGTGCCTGGACCCGGGGGGGACTTGCAATGGAGACCCAGTACTTC.

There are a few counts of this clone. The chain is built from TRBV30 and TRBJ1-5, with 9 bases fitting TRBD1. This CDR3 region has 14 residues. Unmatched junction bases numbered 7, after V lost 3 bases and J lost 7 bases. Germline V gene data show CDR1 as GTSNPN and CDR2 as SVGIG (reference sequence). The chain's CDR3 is CAWSPGQGLQPQHF. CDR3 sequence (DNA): TGTGCCTGGAGCCCGGGACAGGGTCTGCAGCCCCAGCATTTT. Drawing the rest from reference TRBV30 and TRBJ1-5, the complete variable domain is SQTIHQWPATLVQPVGSPLSLECTVEGTSNPNLYWYRQAAGRGLQLLFYSVGIGQISSEVPQNLSASRPQDRQFILSSKKLLLSDSGFYLCAWSPGQGLQPQHFGDGTRLSIL.

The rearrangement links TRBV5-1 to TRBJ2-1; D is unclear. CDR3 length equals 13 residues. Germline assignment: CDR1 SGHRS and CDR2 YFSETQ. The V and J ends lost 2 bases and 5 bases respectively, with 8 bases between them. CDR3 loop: CASSFTKDNEQFF. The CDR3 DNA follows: TGCGCCAGCAGCTTTACTAAAGACAATGAGCAGTTCTTC.

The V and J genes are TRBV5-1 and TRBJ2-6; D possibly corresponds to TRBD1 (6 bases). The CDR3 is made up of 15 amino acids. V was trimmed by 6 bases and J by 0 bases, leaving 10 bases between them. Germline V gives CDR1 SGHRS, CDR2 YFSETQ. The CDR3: CASTRTVSGANVLTF. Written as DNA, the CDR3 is TGCGCCAGCACCCGGACAGTCTCTGGGGCCAACGTCCTGACTTTC.

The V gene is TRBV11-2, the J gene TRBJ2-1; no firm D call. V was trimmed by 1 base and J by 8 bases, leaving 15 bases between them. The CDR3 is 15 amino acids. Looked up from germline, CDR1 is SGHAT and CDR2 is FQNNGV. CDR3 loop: CASSLGRSTPHEQFF. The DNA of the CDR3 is TGTGCCAGCAGCTTAGGCCGCTCCACTCCCCATGAGCAGTTCTTC.